The text below deals with one T cell receptor (beta chain). The clone's antigen remains unknown. Base qualities are not at hand, and no much larger clone is one base apart. Its CDR3 holds 15 amino acids, cysteine through phenylalanine. The only DNA kept is the CDR3, 45 bases in frame from the first base. For CDR1 and CDR2, the germline V gene lists SGDLS and YYNGEE. V drops 0 bases and J drops 5 bases, leaving 12 bases in between. Receptor libraries were prepared by 5' RACE. The sample was run on an Illumina HiSeq 2500. The second PCR ran for about 6 to 12 cycles and used a J-beta primer mix along with a sample-barcoded 5' primer. Each TCR beta cDNA molecule received a unique molecular identifier from a template-switch 5' adaptor carrying 12 random nucleotides. Each sample yielded at least 2.5 million CDR3-containing paired-end reads. First-strand cDNA was synthesized from all RNA with the Mint cDNA synthesis kit, primed by a TRBC-specific oligonucleotide. Following uracil-DNA glycosylase treatment, a first 18-cycle PCR with universal primers M1SS and BC2_uni_R was performed on all cDNA. As for how the authors treated the data: For normalization, 1 million high-quality reads were randomly selected from each sample, with every read carrying a distinct molecular identifier. Instead of being binned into consensus sequences, reads with shared molecular identifiers were discarded. CDR3 identification, clonotype clustering and error correction used MiTCR with a Q25 quality threshold and the strictest error-elimination algorithm. A nonparametric unseen species model using Euler transformation provided a lower-bound estimate of total TCR beta diversity. Clones were called with MiXCR by TCRdb after fastp trimmed the public reads at Q25, and only in-frame beta chains were retained. When rows share a CDR3 protein, they turn into one entry using the most common DNA and genes. For this entry, the V and J calls and clone size follow TCRdb and not the study's own pipeline. Counted in this sample were more than 600,000 distinct CDR3 sequences; approximately 25% of them appeared once. The ten largest clonotypes hold more than 8% of the sample.

The data were obtained in a study of blood T cells in healthy people across ages (dated by TCRdb to 2015 to 2017). A note on the overall study: In model experiments, template switching captured about one uniquely barcoded TCR beta cDNA molecule for every two T cells. The study measured age-related changes in TCR beta repertoire diversity using deep sequencing normalized with unique cDNA molecular identifiers. Donors were grouped into four age groups: young (average approximately 16 years), middle-aged (39), aged (around 66) and long-lived (around 80). The study analyzed two additional independent replicas of 1 million unique cDNA reads from the same blood draw for two donors, one aged 18 to 29 and one aged 80 or older.

The roughly 39 donors, aged 6 to 90 years, were systemically healthy Caucasian individuals from Russia. Ten milliliters of peripheral blood were drawn from each donor into EDTA-treated Vacutainer tubes. PBMCs were isolated by Ficoll-Paque density-gradient centrifugation, with at least 6 million obtained per sample. Trizol reagent was used to extract total RNA from PBMCs, with at least 5 micrograms per sample. For every donor, flow cytometry on a PBMC aliquot measured the percentage of naive CD45RAhigh/CD27high T cells. Study-level results and caveats: Bulk unsorted PBMC profiling prevented conclusive comparison of naive and antigen-experienced compartments. Estimates of total diversity based on one million sequenced T cells were regarded as lower bounds and as underestimates. Compared with the aged group, the long-lived group had more naive CD4+ T cells, fewer expanded clones and increased TCR diversity, a pattern suggesting age selection. Donor CMV infection status was unknown, potentially confounding age-related changes in expanded clonotypes. The percentage of naive T cells measured by flow cytometry correlated strongly with observed TCR beta diversity. Observed TCR beta diversity per million T cells fell roughly linearly with age, and a significant reduction was already apparent by age about 36.

This sample was also put to use in a study of T cells of mothers and their children. From the second report: Nine systemically healthy Caucasian individuals, comprising three mothers and their six children, were included as donors. cDNA synthesis used all of the extracted RNA, with about 1.5 ug of RNA in each 15 ul reaction. In the second PCR, the M1S primer introduced both the sample barcodes and 2-4 random nucleotides. More than 9 million TCR beta CDR3 reads were obtained from each mother, and roughly 3 million reads were obtained from each child. In both related and unrelated pairs, thymic selection shapes the output of TCR recombination in a similar way, with inherited differences having only a minor effect. Normalized repertoire overlap was always slightly but never significantly higher in related than unrelated mother-child pairs. No persistent microchimeric T cell clones were found, with a detection sensitivity of approximately 100 clones per million clonotypes. To look for features that set related mother-child pairs apart from unrelated individuals, the researchers ran deep NGS to compare the TCR beta repertoires of mothers and children. Mothers averaged about 37 +/- 4 years of age and children averaged around 10 +/- 4 years. Libraries were sequenced on Illumina HiSeq 2000 with 100+100 nt paired-end reads after adapter ligation with NEBNext reagents. To prevent cross-contamination, the mother and child libraries were prepared a month apart and were sequenced in separate runs. For each donor, between about 500,000 and 2,100,000 distinct TCR beta clonotypes were identified. Naive TCR beta clonotypes were estimated from low-frequency clonotypes matched to each donor's FACS-determined naive share, without sorting.

The sequence is built from TRBV9 and TRBJ2-1; a tentative D call is TRBD2 (6 bases match). Sequencing used blood. The source is a boy aged 10-17 years in good health. The CDR3 in this case is CASSVVPGGDNEQFF. Here is the DNA: TGTGCCAGCAGCGTAGTACCTGGAGGGGACAATGAGCAGTTCTTC.